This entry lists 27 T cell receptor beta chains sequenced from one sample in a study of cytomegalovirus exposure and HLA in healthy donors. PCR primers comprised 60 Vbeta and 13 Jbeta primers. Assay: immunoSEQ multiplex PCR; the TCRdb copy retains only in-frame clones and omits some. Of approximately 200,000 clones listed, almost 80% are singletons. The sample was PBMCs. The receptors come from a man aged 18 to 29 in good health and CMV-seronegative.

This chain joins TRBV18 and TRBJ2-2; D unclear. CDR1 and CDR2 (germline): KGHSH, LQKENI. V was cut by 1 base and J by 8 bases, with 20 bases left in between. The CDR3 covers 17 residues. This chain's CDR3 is CASSPRLDVLRPGELFF. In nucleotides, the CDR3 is TGTGCCAGCTCACCACGGTTGGATGTCCTGAGGCCGGGGGAGCTGTTTTTT. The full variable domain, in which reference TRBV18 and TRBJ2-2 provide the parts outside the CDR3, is NAGVMQNPRHLVRRRGQEARLRCSPMKGHSHVYWYRQLPEEGLKFMVYLQKENIIDESGMPKERFSAEFPKEGPSILRIQQVVRGDSAAYFCASSPRLDVLRPGELFFGEGSRLTVL.

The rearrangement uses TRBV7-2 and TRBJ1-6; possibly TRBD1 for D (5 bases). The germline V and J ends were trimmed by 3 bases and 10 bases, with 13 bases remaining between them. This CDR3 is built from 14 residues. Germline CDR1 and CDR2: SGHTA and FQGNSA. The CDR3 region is CASSLSGSYSPLHF. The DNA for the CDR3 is TGTGCCAGCAGCTTGTCAGGGTCTTACTCACCCCTCCACTTT.

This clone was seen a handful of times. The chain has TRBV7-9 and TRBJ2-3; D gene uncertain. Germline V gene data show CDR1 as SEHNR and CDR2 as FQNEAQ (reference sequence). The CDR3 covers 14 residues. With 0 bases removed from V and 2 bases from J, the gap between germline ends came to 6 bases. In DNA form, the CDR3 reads TGTGCCAGCAGCTTAGCTAGCTTCACAGATACGCAGTATTTT. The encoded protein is CASSLASFTDTQYF.

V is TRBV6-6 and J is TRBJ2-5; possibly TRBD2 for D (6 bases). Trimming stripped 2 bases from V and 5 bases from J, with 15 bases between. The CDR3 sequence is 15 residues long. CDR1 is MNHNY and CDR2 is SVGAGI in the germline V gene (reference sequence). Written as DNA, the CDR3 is TGTGCCAGCAGTTACACAAAAACAGGAGGGGAGACCCAGTACTTC. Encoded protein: CASSYTKTGGETQYF.

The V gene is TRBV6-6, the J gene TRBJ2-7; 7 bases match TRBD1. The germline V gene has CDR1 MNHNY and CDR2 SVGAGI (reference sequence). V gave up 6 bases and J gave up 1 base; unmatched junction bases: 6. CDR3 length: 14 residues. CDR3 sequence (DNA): TGTGCCAGCAGCTTACAGGGGCCATCCTACGAGCAGTACTTC. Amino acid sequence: CASSLQGPSYEQYF.

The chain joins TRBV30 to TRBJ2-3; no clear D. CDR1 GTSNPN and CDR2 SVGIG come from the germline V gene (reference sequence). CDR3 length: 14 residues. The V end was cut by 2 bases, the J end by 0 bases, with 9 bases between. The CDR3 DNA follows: TGTGCCTGGAGTCGTCCCGGTAGCACAGATACGCAGTATTTT. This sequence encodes CAWSRPGSTDTQYF.

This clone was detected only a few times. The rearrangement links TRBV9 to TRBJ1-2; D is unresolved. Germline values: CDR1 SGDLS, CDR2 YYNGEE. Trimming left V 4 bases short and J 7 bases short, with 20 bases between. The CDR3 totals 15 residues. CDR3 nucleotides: TGTGCCAGCAGCCAGATTTCCCTGGAGTCGGGTGGCTACACCTTC. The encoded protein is CASSQISLESGGYTF.

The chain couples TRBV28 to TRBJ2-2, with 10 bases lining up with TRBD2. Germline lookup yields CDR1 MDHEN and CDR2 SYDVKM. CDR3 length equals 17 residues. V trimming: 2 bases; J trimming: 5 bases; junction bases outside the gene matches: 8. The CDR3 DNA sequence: TGTGCCAGCAGTTTAGAACTAGCGGGACTAGGAACCGGGGAGCTGTTTTTT. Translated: CASSLELAGLGTGELFF.

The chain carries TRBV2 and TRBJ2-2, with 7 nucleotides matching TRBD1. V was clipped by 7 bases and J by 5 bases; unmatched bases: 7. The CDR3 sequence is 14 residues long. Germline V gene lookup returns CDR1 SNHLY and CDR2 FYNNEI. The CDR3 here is CASIDRVWTGELFF. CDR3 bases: TGTGCCAGCATCGACAGGGTGTGGACCGGGGAGCTGTTTTTT.

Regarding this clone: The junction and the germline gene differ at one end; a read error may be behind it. CDR3 bases: TGTGCCAGCAGTGACTCGACCCAGGGGCCGCAGTATTTT. Amino acids: CASSDSTQGPQYF. The chain has TRBV6-5 and TRBJ2-3; the D gene is possibly TRBD1 (6 bases). CDR3 size: 13 residues. In germline, CDR1 is MNHEY, CDR2 SVGAGI.

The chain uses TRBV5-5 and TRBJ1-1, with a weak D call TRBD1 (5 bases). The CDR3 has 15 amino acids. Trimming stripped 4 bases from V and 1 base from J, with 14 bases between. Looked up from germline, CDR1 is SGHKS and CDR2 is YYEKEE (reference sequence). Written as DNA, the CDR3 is TGTGCCAGCAGCCCGGGCCAGGGTGCGAACACTGAAGCTTTCTTT. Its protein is CASSPGQGANTEAFF.

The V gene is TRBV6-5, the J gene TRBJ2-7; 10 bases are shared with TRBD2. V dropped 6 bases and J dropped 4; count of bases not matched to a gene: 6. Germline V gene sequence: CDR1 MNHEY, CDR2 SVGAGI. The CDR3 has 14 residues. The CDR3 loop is CASSFTSGEYEQYF. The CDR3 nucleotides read TGTGCCAGCAGCTTTACTAGCGGGGAGTACGAGCAGTACTTC.

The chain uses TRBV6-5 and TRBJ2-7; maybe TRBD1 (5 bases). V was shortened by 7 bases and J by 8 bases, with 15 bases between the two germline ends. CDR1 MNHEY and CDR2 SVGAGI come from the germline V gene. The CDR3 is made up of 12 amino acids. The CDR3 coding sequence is TGTGCCAGCACCGAAGACAGAATCAAGCAGTACTTC. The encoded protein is CASTEDRIKQYF.

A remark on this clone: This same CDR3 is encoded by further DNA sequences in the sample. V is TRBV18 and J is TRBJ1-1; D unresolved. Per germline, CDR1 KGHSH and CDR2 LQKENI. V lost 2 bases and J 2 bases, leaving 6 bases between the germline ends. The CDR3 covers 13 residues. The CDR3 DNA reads TGTGCCAGCTCACCAGGCCAAAACACTGAAGCTTTCTTT. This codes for CASSPGQNTEAFF. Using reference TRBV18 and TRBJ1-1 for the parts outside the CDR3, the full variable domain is NAGVMQNPRHLVRRRGQEARLRCSPMKGHSHVYWYRQLPEEGLKFMVYLQKENIIDESGMPKERFSAEFPKEGPSILRIQQVVRGDSAAYFCASSPGQNTEAFFGQGTRLTVV.

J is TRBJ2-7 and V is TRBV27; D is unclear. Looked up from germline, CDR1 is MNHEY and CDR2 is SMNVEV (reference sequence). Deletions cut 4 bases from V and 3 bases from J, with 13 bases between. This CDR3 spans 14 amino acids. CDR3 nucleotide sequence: TGTGCCAGCAGTTCCTCTAACTCCATCTACGAGCAGTACTTC. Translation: CASSSSNSIYEQYF.

CDR3 amino acids: CASSRSGGAGYTF. The CDR3 DNA is TGTGCCAGCAGCCGCTCAGGGGGCGCGGGCTACACCTTC. V and J are TRBV27 and TRBJ1-2; 8 positions agree with TRBD1. This CDR3 comprises 13 residues. The V gene end was trimmed by 6 bases and the J gene end by 8 bases; junction bases not matched to a gene: 8. Germline V gene sequence: CDR1 MNHEY, CDR2 SMNVEV (reference sequence).

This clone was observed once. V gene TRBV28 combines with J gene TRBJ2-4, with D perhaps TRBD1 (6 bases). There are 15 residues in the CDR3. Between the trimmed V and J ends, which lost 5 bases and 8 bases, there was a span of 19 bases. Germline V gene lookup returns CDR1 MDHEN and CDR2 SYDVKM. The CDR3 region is CASSTAGARRDIQYF. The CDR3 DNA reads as TGTGCCAGCAGTACGGCAGGGGCCAGGCGCGACATTCAGTACTTC.

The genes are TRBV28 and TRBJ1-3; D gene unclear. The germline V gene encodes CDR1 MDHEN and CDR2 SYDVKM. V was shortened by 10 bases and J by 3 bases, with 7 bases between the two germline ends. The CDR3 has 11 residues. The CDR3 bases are TGTGCCATCGAGGGTGGAAACACCATATATTTT. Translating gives CAIEGGNTIYF.

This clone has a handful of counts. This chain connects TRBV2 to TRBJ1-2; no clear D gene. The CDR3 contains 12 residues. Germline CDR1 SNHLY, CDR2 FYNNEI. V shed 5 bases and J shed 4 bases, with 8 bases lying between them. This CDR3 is CASSPTAYGYTF. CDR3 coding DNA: TGTGCCAGCAGTCCTACCGCCTATGGCTACACCTTC.

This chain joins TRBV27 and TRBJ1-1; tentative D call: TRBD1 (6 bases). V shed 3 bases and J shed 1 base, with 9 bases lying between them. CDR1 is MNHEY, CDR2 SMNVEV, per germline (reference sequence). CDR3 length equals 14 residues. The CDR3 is CASSLGAWNTEAFF. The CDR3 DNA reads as TGTGCCAGCAGTTTGGGGGCATGGAACACTGAAGCTTTCTTT.

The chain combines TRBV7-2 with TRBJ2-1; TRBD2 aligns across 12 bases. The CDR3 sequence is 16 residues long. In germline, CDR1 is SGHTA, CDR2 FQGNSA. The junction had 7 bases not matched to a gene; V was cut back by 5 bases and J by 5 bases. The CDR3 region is CASSRWTSGINNEQFF. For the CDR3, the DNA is TGTGCCAGCAGCCGGTGGACTAGCGGGATAAACAATGAGCAGTTCTTC.

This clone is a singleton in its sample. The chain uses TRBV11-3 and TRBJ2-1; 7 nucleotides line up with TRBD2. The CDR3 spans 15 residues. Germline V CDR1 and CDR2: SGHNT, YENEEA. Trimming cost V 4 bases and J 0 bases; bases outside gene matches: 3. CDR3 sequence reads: CASSSGLGSYNEQFF. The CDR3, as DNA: TGTGCCAGCAGCTCCGGACTAGGCTCCTACAATGAGCAGTTCTTC.

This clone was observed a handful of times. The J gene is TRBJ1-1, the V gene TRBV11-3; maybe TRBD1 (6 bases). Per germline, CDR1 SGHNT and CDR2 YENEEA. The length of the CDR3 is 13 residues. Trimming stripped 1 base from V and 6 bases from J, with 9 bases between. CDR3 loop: CASSLVQGAEAFF. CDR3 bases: TGTGCCAGCAGCTTAGTACAGGGTGCTGAAGCTTTCTTT.

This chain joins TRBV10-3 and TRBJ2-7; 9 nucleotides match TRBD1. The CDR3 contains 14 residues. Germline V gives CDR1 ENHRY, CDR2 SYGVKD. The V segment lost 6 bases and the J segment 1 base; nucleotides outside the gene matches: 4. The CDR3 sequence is CAISPGTGSYEQYF. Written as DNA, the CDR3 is TGTGCCATCAGCCCCGGGACAGGGTCCTACGAGCAGTACTTC.

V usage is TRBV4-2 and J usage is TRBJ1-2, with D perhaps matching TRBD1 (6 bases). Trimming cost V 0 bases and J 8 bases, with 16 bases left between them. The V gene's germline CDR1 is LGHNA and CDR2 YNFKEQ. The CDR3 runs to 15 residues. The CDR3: CASSQEGRGSRGYTF. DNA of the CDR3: TGTGCCAGCAGCCAAGAAGGCAGGGGATCAAGGGGCTACACCTTC.

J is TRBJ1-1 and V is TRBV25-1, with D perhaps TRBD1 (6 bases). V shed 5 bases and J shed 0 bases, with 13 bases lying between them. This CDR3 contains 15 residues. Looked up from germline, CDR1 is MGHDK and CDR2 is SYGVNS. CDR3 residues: CASSLQQGMNTEAFF. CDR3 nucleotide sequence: TGTGCCAGCAGTCTACAGCAGGGGATGAACACTGAAGCTTTCTTT.

The CDR3 sequence: CASSETSGILAYEQYF. The CDR3 DNA follows: TGTGCCAGCAGCGAGACTAGCGGGATTCTTGCCTACGAGCAGTACTTC. The chain is built from TRBV7-9 and TRBJ2-7; 11 bases are a match to TRBD2. The CDR3 length is 16 residues. V trimming: 5 bases; J trimming: 2 bases; junction bases outside the gene matches: 8. Germline CDR1 is SEHNR and CDR2 is FQNEAQ (reference sequence).